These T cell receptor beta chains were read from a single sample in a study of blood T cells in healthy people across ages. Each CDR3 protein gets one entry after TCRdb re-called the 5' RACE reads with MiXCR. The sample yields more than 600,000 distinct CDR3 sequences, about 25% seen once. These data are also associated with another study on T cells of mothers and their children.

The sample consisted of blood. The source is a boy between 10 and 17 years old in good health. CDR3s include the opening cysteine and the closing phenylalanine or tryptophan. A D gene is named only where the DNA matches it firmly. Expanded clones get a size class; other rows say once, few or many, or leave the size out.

CDR3: CASSHVNGAYEQYF
DNA: TGTGCCAGCAGCCACGTAAATGGGGCCTACGAGCAGTACTTC
D: .
J: TRBJ2-7
V: TRBV14
size: .

CDR3: CASSAIPETQYF
DNA: TGTGCCAGCAGCGCCATACCGGAGACCCAGTACTTC
D: .
J: TRBJ2-5
V: TRBV7-6
size: few

CDR3: CATSRVGRTEAFF
DNA: TGTGCCACCAGCAGAGTGGGACGGACTGAAGCTTTCTTT
D: .
J: TRBJ1-1
V: TRBV15
size: .

CDR3: CSVAKGRGIGEQFF
DNA: TGCAGCGTAGCAAAGGGGCGCGGGATAGGTGAGCAGTTCTTC
D: .
J: TRBJ2-1
V: TRBV29-1
size: many

CDR3: CASSNPQGQGADTQYF
DNA: TGTGCCAGCAGCAACCCGCAGGGACAGGGTGCAGATACGCAGTATTTT
D: TRBD1
J: TRBJ2-3
V: TRBV6-2/TRBV6-3
size: few

CDR3: CASSNDREPKTYEQYF
DNA: TGTGCCAGCAGCAATGACAGGGAGCCGAAAACCTACGAGCAGTACTTC
D: .
J: TRBJ2-7
V: TRBV21-1
size: .

CDR3: CASSFTGGASTEAFF
DNA: TGTGCCAGCAGCTTCACAGGGGGCGCGAGCACTGAAGCTTTCTTT
D: TRBD1
J: TRBJ1-1
V: TRBV7-2
size: .

CDR3: CASGLVILAGTYNEQFF
DNA: TGTGCTAGTGGTTTGGTCATTTTAGCGGGAACCTACAATGAGCAGTTCTTC
D: TRBD2
J: TRBJ2-1
V: TRBV12-5
size: .

CDR3: CASSLLLTGELFF
DNA: TGTGCCAGCAGTTTGTTGCTGACCGGGGAGCTGTTTTTT
D: .
J: TRBJ2-2
V: TRBV27
size: .

CDR3: CSVVKQGAGELFF
DNA: TGCAGCGTGGTCAAACAGGGGGCCGGGGAGCTGTTTTTT
D: TRBD1
J: TRBJ2-2
V: TRBV29-1
size: .

CDR3: CASSIGLSSGTRADTQYF
DNA: TGTGCCAGTAGTATTGGACTTAGTAGCGGGACCCGTGCAGATACGCAGTATTTT
D: TRBD2
J: TRBJ2-3
V: TRBV19
size: .

CDR3: CASSLSGTGVNEQFF
DNA: TGTGCCAGCAGCTTAAGCGGGACGGGGGTAAATGAGCAGTTCTTC
D: .
J: TRBJ2-1
V: TRBV7-3
size: few

CDR3: CASTMRAGETQYF
DNA: TGTGCCAGCACAATGCGGGCGGGGGAGACCCAGTACTTC
D: .
J: TRBJ2-5
V: TRBV28
size: few

CDR3: CASSTGQAGSGNTIYF
DNA: TGTGCCAGCAGTACCGGACAGGCCGGGTCTGGAAACACCATATATTTT
D: TRBD1
J: TRBJ1-3
V: TRBV12-3/TRBV12-4
size: once

CDR3: CASSVGVATMGNEQFF
DNA: TGTGCCAGCAGCGTAGGCGTAGCGACCATGGGCAATGAGCAGTTCTTC
D: .
J: TRBJ2-1
V: TRBV9
size: .

CDR3: CASSIGTSGGNEQFF
DNA: TGTGCCAGTAGTATCGGGACTAGCGGGGGTAATGAGCAGTTCTTC
D: TRBD2
J: TRBJ2-1
V: TRBV19
size: few

CDR3: CASSLARLAPSTDTQYF
DNA: TGTGCCAGCAGCTTAGCCCGACTAGCGCCGAGCACAGATACGCAGTATTTT
D: TRBD2
J: TRBJ2-3
V: TRBV7-8
size: .

CDR3: CAVSQLAVGETQYF
DNA: TGTGCCGTCTCACAACTAGCTGTCGGGGAGACCCAGTACTTC
D: .
J: TRBJ2-5
V: TRBV28
size: .

CDR3: CASSQIARETQYF
DNA: TGTGCCAGCAGCCAAATCGCCCGAGAGACCCAGTACTTC
D: .
J: TRBJ2-5
V: TRBV14
size: few

CDR3: CASSFPGTSTYEQYF
DNA: TGTGCCAGCAGCTTCCCCGGGACTAGCACCTACGAGCAGTACTTC
D: TRBD2
J: TRBJ2-7
V: TRBV7-2
size: few

CDR3: CSVDLGNEQFF
DNA: TGCAGCGTTGATCTTGGCAATGAGCAGTTCTTC
D: .
J: TRBJ2-1
V: TRBV29-1
size: .

CDR3: CASRPGLAGGGDEQFF
DNA: TGTGCCAGCAGACCGGGACTAGCGGGGGGAGGTGATGAGCAGTTCTTC
D: TRBD2
J: TRBJ2-1
V: TRBV6-1
size: .

CDR3: CASSPSRQGFNYGYTF
DNA: TGTGCCAGCAGCCCCTCGCGGCAGGGGTTTAACTATGGCTACACCTTC
D: .
J: TRBJ1-2
V: TRBV11-2
size: .

CDR3: CASSLGAATYEQYF
DNA: TGTGCCAGCAGTTTAGGCGCAGCAACCTACGAGCAGTACTTC
D: .
J: TRBJ2-7
V: TRBV28
size: .

CDR3: CSVGDPNTGELFF
DNA: TGCAGCGTTGGGGACCCTAACACCGGGGAGCTGTTTTTT
D: .
J: TRBJ2-2
V: TRBV29-1
size: few

CDR3: CSVGTDSNQPQHF
DNA: TGCAGCGTTGGGACCGACAGCAATCAGCCCCAGCATTTT
D: .
J: TRBJ1-5
V: TRBV29-1
size: few

CDR3: CASSSWLAEETQYF
DNA: TGTGCCAGCAGTTCCTGGCTAGCGGAAGAGACCCAGTACTTC
D: TRBD2
J: TRBJ2-5
V: TRBV11-2
size: few

CDR3: CASSLWGAGPPTEQYF
DNA: TGTGCCAGCAGTTTATGGGGGGCTGGTCCACCCACCGAGCAGTACTTC
D: .
J: TRBJ2-7
V: TRBV27
size: .

CDR3: CSARDRPLSKLFF
DNA: TGCAGTGCTCGCGACAGGCCCCTGTCTAAACTGTTTTTT
D: .
J: TRBJ1-4
V: TRBV20-1
size: .

CDR3: CASSSRQDTDTQYF
DNA: TGTGCCAGCAGCTCCAGACAGGATACAGATACGCAGTATTTT
D: .
J: TRBJ2-3
V: TRBV11-2
size: .

CDR3: CSARRVDRDQETQYF
DNA: TGCAGTGCTAGGAGAGTAGACAGGGACCAAGAGACCCAGTACTTC
D: TRBD1
J: TRBJ2-5
V: TRBV20-1
size: .

CDR3: CASIMDRVNTGELFF
DNA: TGTGCCAGCATCATGGACAGGGTCAACACCGGGGAGCTGTTTTTT
D: TRBD1
J: TRBJ2-2
V: TRBV7-2
size: .

CDR3: CAISPASGGLYEQYF
DNA: TGTGCCATCAGTCCTGCTAGCGGGGGCCTCTACGAGCAGTACTTC
D: TRBD2
J: TRBJ2-7
V: TRBV10-3
size: .

CDR3: CTSSFRASGEETQYF
DNA: TGTACCAGCAGCTTTAGAGCCTCGGGGGAAGAGACCCAGTACTTC
D: .
J: TRBJ2-5
V: TRBV7-2
size: .

CDR3: CSVGVERPEQFF
DNA: TGCAGCGTTGGAGTGGAAAGACCCGAGCAGTTCTTC
D: .
J: TRBJ2-1
V: TRBV29-1
size: .

CDR3: CASSLIGDSSGNTIYF
DNA: TGCGCCAGCAGCTTGATTGGGGACAGCTCTGGAAACACCATATATTTT
D: TRBD1
J: TRBJ1-3
V: TRBV5-1
size: .

CDR3: CASSPNRAPEAFF
DNA: TGTGCCAGCAGTCCTAACAGGGCTCCTGAAGCTTTCTTT
D: .
J: TRBJ1-1
V: TRBV12-3/TRBV12-4
size: few

CDR3: CASSFGTSGPSTDTQYF
DNA: TGTGCCAGCAGTTTCGGGACTAGCGGTCCTAGCACAGATACGCAGTATTTT
D: TRBD2
J: TRBJ2-3
V: TRBV12-3/TRBV12-4
size: .

CDR3: CASSYPSGGTYEQYF
DNA: TGTGCCAGCAGTTACCCTAGCGGGGGTACCTACGAGCAGTACTTC
D: TRBD2
J: TRBJ2-7
V: TRBV12-3/TRBV12-4
size: .